The entry below gives a single T cell receptor beta chain sequence along with its context. Germline CDR1 reads SEHNR; CDR2 reads FQNEAQ (reference sequence). V was clipped by 2 bases and J by 8 bases; unmatched bases: 12. This CDR3 contains 16 residues. This sample was included in a study of control samples from healthy donors and cancer patients. Assay used: immunoSEQ multiplex PCR; TCRdb lists only in-frame clones, some missing. Of about 6,700 clones in the sample, over 60% were seen once. The V gene is TRBV7-9, the J gene TRBJ2-4; 7 bases are a match to TRBD2. The source is a male donor with melanoma. Specimen: formalin-fixed, paraffin-embedded tissue. CDR3 in amino acids: CASSLTTGGLYHIQYF. In nucleotides, the CDR3 is TGTGCCAGCAGCTTAACCACGGGAGGTCTCTATCACATTCAGTACTTC.